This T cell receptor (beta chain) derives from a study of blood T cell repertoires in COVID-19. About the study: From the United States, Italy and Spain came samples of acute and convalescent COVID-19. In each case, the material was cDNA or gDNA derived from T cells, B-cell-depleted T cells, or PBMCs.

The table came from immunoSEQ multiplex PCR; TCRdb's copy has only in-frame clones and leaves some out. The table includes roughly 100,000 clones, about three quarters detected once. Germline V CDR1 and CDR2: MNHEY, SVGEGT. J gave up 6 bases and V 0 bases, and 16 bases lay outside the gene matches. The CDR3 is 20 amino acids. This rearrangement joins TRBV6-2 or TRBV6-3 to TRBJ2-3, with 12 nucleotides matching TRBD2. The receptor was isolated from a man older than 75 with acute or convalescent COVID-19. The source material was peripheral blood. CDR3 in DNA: TGTGCCAGCAGTTACTCATTAACGCCGAGACTAGCGGGAGAATTGGATACGCAGTATTTT. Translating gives CASSYSLTPRLAGELDTQYF.